These 14 T cell receptor beta chains were all obtained from the same sample, sequenced in a study of blood T cell repertoires in COVID-19. TCRdb's table, derived via immunoSEQ multiplex PCR, lists solely in-frame clones and lacks some. The data show tens of thousands of clones, approximately 80% seen once. The specimen was peripheral blood. These receptors were collected from a man aged 45 to 65 with COVID-19, enrolled during active disease.

J is TRBJ1-4 and V is TRBV19; D gene ambiguous. Trimming took 3 bases from V and 7 from J, leaving 3 bases between them. Germline V lookup: CDR1 LNHDA, CDR2 SQIVND (reference sequence). The CDR3 has 11 amino acids. CDR3 residues: CASSIREKLFF. CDR3 coding DNA: TGTGCCAGTAGTATTCGTGAAAAACTGTTTTTT.

V is TRBV11-2 and J is TRBJ1-1; a weak D match, TRBD1 (5 bases). CDR1 and CDR2 from the germline V gene are SGHAT and FQNNGV. Between the trimmed V and J ends, which lost 1 base and 8 bases, there was a span of 8 bases. This CDR3 region has 12 residues. CDR3 sequence reads: CASSLVRGEAFF. In DNA form, the CDR3 reads TGTGCCAGCAGCTTAGTTCGGGGGGAAGCTTTCTTT.

The chain couples TRBV4-1 to TRBJ2-2, with 11 bases matching TRBD1. This CDR3 is 16 amino acids long. The germline V gene has CDR1 MGHRA and CDR2 YSYEKL. With V trimmed by 3 bases and J by 7 bases, 7 bases remained unmatched. The CDR3 bases are TGCGCCAGCAGCCACCCAGGACAGGGGGCGATCGGGGAGCTGTTTTTT. This gives the protein CASSHPGQGAIGELFF.

The chain links TRBV5-1 to TRBJ2-3; TRBD1 is a possible D gene (6 bases). Germline V gene lookup returns CDR1 SGHRS and CDR2 YFSETQ. The V and J ends lost 1 base and 0 bases respectively, with 6 bases between them. CDR3 length: 14 amino acids. CDR3 nucleotides: TGCGCCAGCAGCTTGCAGGGGAGCACAGATACGCAGTATTTT. Translating gives CASSLQGSTDTQYF. Full variable domain (remainder filled in from reference TRBV5-1 and TRBJ2-3): KAGVTQTPRYLIKTRGQQVTLSCSPISGHRSVSWYQQTPGQGLQFLFEYFSETQRNKGNFPGRFSGRQFSNSRSEMNVSTLELGDSALYLCASSLQGSTDTQYFGPGTRLTVL.

The sample holds many counts of this clone. The chain joins TRBV6-1 to TRBJ1-6, with TRBD1 matching over 9 bases. The CDR3 is 15 residues long. Germline V gene data show CDR1 as MNHNS and CDR2 as SASEGT. V lost 1 base, J lost 8 bases, and 3 bases stayed unmatched. The CDR3 loop is CASSEGGTGYSPLHF. CDR3 DNA: TGTGCCAGCAGTGAAGGTGGGACAGGGTATTCACCCCTCCACTTT.

This clone was counted only a few times. As DNA, the CDR3 is TGTGCCAGCAGTAATCCCGGACTAGCGGTCGGGGAGCTGTTTTTT. Residues: CASSNPGLAVGELFF. The chain is built from TRBV2 and TRBJ2-2; 10 bases agree with TRBD2. Losses at the gene ends were 5 bases for V and 7 bases for J; bases not matched to a gene: 7. This CDR3 is 15 amino acids long. Germline values: CDR1 SNHLY, CDR2 FYNNEI.

The chain couples TRBV28 to TRBJ1-6; 10 positions match TRBD1. CDR1 MDHEN and CDR2 SYDVKM come from the germline V gene. This CDR3 region has 14 residues. J was trimmed by 10 bases and V by 3 bases; bases with no gene match: 3. The CDR3 here is CASSFETGGSPLHF. CDR3 sequence (DNA): TGTGCCAGCAGTTTCGAGACAGGGGGCTCACCCCTCCACTTT.

This sequence joins TRBV28 and TRBJ1-5, with D possibly being TRBD1 (5 bases). Germline loops: CDR1 MDHEN, CDR2 SYDVKM. CDR3 length: 14 residues. Trimming cost V 6 bases and J 0 bases, with 9 bases left between them. As DNA, the CDR3 is TGTGCCAGCAGCACACAGGCTAGCAATCAGCCCCAGCATTTT. Its protein is CASSTQASNQPQHF.

The V call is TRBV4-1, the J call TRBJ1-5; D possibly corresponds to TRBD1 (5 bases). This CDR3 is 16 amino acids long. Trimming cost V 2 bases and J 6 bases, with 17 bases left between them. Germline V gene sequence: CDR1 MGHRA, CDR2 YSYEKL. CDR3 sequence reads: CASSQTTRTTSQPQHF. CDR3 DNA: TGCGCCAGCAGCCAAACCACGAGGACAACGAGTCAGCCCCAGCATTTT.

V and J are TRBV6-1 and TRBJ2-3; a weak D match, TRBD2 (5 bases). Germline CDR1 MNHNS, CDR2 SASEGT. V lost 3 bases, J lost 4 bases, and 8 bases lay in between. The CDR3 contains 13 residues. CDR3 protein: CASSDHGADTQYF. For the CDR3, the DNA is TGTGCCAGCAGTGACCACGGGGCAGATACGCAGTATTTT.

The CDR3 loop is CASSLALGGSGNTIYF. The CDR3 bases are TGTGCCAGCAGCTTAGCGCTCGGGGGCTCTGGAAACACCATATATTTT. The chain uses TRBV7-6 and TRBJ1-3; possibly TRBD1 for D (5 bases). The germline gives CDR1 SGHVS, CDR2 FNYEAQ. V lost 0 bases, J lost 0 bases, and 9 bases lay in between. This CDR3 is 16 amino acids long.

V usage is TRBV4-2 and J usage is TRBJ1-5, with TRBD1 matching over 9 bases. CDR1 and CDR2 from the germline V gene are LGHNA and YNFKEQ. The CDR3 loop spans 16 amino acids. The V and J ends lost 1 base and 5 bases, in that order; junction bases with no gene match: 6. CDR3 bases: TGTGCCAGCAGCCAAGGGCGGGACAGGGCCGATCAGCCCCAGCATTTT. This gives the protein CASSQGRDRADQPQHF.

The J gene is TRBJ1-3, the V gene TRBV28; tentatively, D is TRBD1 (5 bases). V dropped 6 bases and J dropped 1 base, with 13 bases sitting between them. The CDR3 runs to 15 residues. Germline-derived CDR1 and CDR2 are MDHEN and SYDVKM. The CDR3 protein is CASREPGSSGNTIYF. The CDR3 DNA sequence: TGTGCCAGCAGGGAACCAGGGTCTTCTGGAAACACCATATATTTT.

This chain uses TRBV7-3 with TRBJ1-1; the D gene is possibly TRBD1 (6 bases). V shed 5 bases and J shed 0 bases, with 13 bases lying between them. The CDR3 is 15 residues long. CDR1 and CDR2 (germline): SGHTA, FQGTGA. The CDR3 bases are TGTGCCAGCAGCCCCCTGGGGGGGCTGAACACTGAAGCTTTCTTT. Translation gives CASSPLGGLNTEAFF.